What follows are 2 T cell receptor beta chains derived from one specimen sequenced in a study of CD8 T cells in ankylosing spondylitis. Overall study findings and caveats: A motif of roughly 8 highly homologous TCR beta variants was seen as apparently characteristic of ankylosing spondylitis blood.

MiXCR, run by TCRdb on the 5' RACE reads, gives a single entry per CDR3 protein. The sample lists fewer than 500,000 distinct CDR3 sequences; 20% to 25% were seen once. These receptors' targets are unknown. The sample was blood, either unsorted or a sorted T cell fraction (not recorded which). The receptors originated from a male donor with ankylosing spondylitis.

The chain is built from TRBV20-1 and TRBJ2-1, with D maybe TRBD2 (6 bases). CDR3 length: 13 residues. Germline-derived CDR1 and CDR2 are DFQATT and SNEGSKA (reference sequence). Between the trimmed V and J ends, which lost 2 bases and 7 bases, there was a span of 12 bases. CDR3 nucleotide sequence: TGCAGTGCTAGACGAGTAGCGGTAAATGAGCAGTTCTTC. It is translated as CSARRVAVNEQFF.

This clonotype was found a few times. This chain joins TRBV12-3 or TRBV12-4 and TRBJ2-7; TRBD2 agrees at 9 bases. The CDR3 is made up of 14 amino acids. V was clipped by 6 bases and J by 2 bases; unmatched bases: 5. Written as DNA, the CDR3 is TGTGCCAGCAGCATTAGCGGGGGACCCTACGAGCAGTACTTC. Encoded protein: CASSISGGPYEQYF.